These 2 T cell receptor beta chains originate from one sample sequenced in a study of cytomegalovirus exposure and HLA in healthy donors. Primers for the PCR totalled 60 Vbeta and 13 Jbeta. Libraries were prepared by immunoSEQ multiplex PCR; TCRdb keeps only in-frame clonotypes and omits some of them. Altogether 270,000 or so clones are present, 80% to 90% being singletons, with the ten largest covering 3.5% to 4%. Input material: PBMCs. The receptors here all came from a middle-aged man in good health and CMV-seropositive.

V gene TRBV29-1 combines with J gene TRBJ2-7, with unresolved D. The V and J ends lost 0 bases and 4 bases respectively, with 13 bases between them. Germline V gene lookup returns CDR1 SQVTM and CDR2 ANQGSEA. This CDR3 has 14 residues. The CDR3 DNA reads TGCAGCGTTGAAGAGGCGACCGAGGCTTACGAGCAGTACTTC. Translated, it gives CSVEEATEAYEQYF.

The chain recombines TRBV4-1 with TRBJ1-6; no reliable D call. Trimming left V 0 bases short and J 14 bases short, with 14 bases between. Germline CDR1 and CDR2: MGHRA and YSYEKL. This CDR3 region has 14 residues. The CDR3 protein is CASSQDLEPFTLHF. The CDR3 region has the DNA TGCGCCAGCAGCCAAGATTTGGAGCCATTCACCCTCCACTTT.